One sample yielded the 27 T cell receptor beta chains listed below, sequenced in a study of blood T cell repertoires in COVID-19. TCRdb's table, derived via immunoSEQ multiplex PCR, lists solely in-frame clones and lacks some. This sample has about 240,000 clones, with about 80% found just once. The sequencing sample was made of peripheral blood. These receptors all come from a woman of 80 years or more with acute or convalescent COVID-19.

The V call is TRBV18, the J call TRBJ1-1; D remains ambiguous. The CDR3 has 16 amino acids. Trimming stripped 3 bases from V and 6 bases from J, with 20 bases between. Germline CDR1 is KGHSH and CDR2 is LQKENI. CDR3 nucleotide sequence: TGTGCCAGCTCACCCCGAGCATCATTTAACTTCGCTGAAGCTTTCTTT. It yields the protein CASSPRASFNFAEAFF.

This sequence joins TRBV28 and TRBJ1-2, with a tentative D call TRBD1 (6 bases). Germline V gene lookup returns CDR1 MDHEN and CDR2 SYDVKM. The CDR3 has 13 residues. V lost 4 bases, J lost 4 bases, and 10 bases lay in between. CDR3 residues: CASSSGTIYGYTF. CDR3 nucleotides: TGTGCCAGCAGTTCCGGGACAATCTATGGCTACACCTTC.

This chain connects TRBV28 to TRBJ1-5, with a weak D call TRBD1 (6 bases). This CDR3 comprises 12 residues. V lost 10 bases and J lost 6, with 13 bases in between. CDR1 is MDHEN and CDR2 is SYDVKM in the germline V gene. The CDR3 reads CATGVGGQPQHF. The CDR3 coding sequence is TGTGCCACAGGGGTAGGGGGTCAGCCCCAGCATTTT.

The V call is TRBV3-1 (or the pseudogene TRBV3-2), the J call TRBJ1-4; D unclear. Germline V CDR1 and CDR2: LGHDT, YNNKEL (reference sequence). Trimming removed 0 bases from V and 0 bases from J, with 11 bases in between. The CDR3 length is 17 residues. Here the CDR3 reads CASSQDAGTSTNEKLFF. CDR3 in DNA: TGTGCCAGCAGCCAAGATGCAGGAACCTCAACTAATGAAAAACTGTTTTTT.

The rearrangement joins TRBV27 to TRBJ2-2; 12 nucleotides align to TRBD2. Germline CDR1 and CDR2: MNHEY and SMNVEV (reference sequence). J lost 6 bases, V lost 0 bases, and 5 bases had no gene match. The CDR3 has 17 amino acids. CDR3 residues: CASSLSPSGGGAGELFF. The CDR3 nucleotides read TGTGCCAGCAGTTTATCACCTAGCGGGGGGGGCGCCGGGGAGCTGTTTTTT.

The gene calls are TRBV6-5 and TRBJ1-5; no definite D call. V was clipped by 5 bases and J by 2 bases, with 13 bases between them. The CDR3 has 15 amino acids. CDR1 and CDR2 from the germline V gene are MNHEY and SVGAGI. The DNA of the CDR3 is TGTGCCAGCAGTCCATCCTCCCGGGGCAATCAGCCCCAGCATTTT. Encoded protein: CASSPSSRGNQPQHF.

The rearrangement uses TRBV19 and TRBJ1-1; a weak D match, TRBD1 (5 bases). Per the germline V gene, CDR1 is LNHDA and CDR2 is SQIVND (reference sequence). Trimming shortened V by 9 bases and J by 3 bases, and 11 bases separated the two germline ends. The CDR3 spans 12 residues. CDR3 DNA sequence: TGTGCCAGCGGACACCTCGACACTGAAGCTTTCTTT. Amino acids: CASGHLDTEAFF.

This rearrangement joins TRBV30 to TRBJ2-5; 12 bases map to TRBD2. Germline V gene data show CDR1 as GTSNPN and CDR2 as SVGIG (reference sequence). This CDR3 contains 16 residues. Unmatched junction bases numbered 13, after V lost 6 bases and J lost 5 bases. The CDR3: CACLWAASGGAETQYF. CDR3 coding DNA: TGTGCCTGTCTCTGGGCAGCTAGCGGGGGGGCGGAGACCCAGTACTTC. Drawing the rest from reference TRBV30 and TRBJ2-5, the complete variable domain is SQTIHQWPATLVQPVGSPLSLECTVEGTSNPNLYWYRQAAGRGLQLLFYSVGIGQISSEVPQNLSASRPQDRQFILSSKKLLLSDSGFYLCACLWAASGGAETQYFGPGTRLLVL.

The chain uses TRBV6-1 and TRBJ1-2, with 9 positions matching TRBD1. CDR3 length: 15 amino acids. J lost 4 bases, V lost 3 bases, and 6 bases had no gene match. From germline, CDR1 is MNHNS and CDR2 SASEGT. The CDR3, as DNA: TGTGCCAGCAGTGACCCGGGACAGGGAGGCTATGGCTACACCTTC. Translating it yields CASSDPGQGGYGYTF.

The chain joins TRBV7-9 to TRBJ1-2, with 8 bases identical to TRBD1. The length of the CDR3 is 13 residues. The J segment lost 7 bases and the V segment lost 2 bases, leaving 3 bases of the junction unmatched. Germline CDR1 and CDR2: SEHNR and FQNEAQ (reference sequence). The CDR3 reads CASSLITGGGYTF. CDR3 nucleotide sequence: TGTGCCAGCAGCTTAATAACAGGGGGTGGCTACACCTTC.

The gene calls are TRBV19 and TRBJ1-1; D unclear. Germline V gives CDR1 LNHDA, CDR2 SQIVND (reference sequence). V dropped 7 bases and J dropped 4 bases, with 19 bases sitting between them. This CDR3 contains 15 residues. The CDR3 sequence is CASNGRGTLGTEAFF. The CDR3 nucleotides read TGTGCCAGTAATGGCCGCGGTACACTGGGCACTGAAGCTTTCTTT.

This CDR3 reads CATREPPGQGCYEQYF. Written as DNA, the CDR3 is TGTGCCACCAGGGAGCCTCCGGGACAGGGTTGTTACGAGCAGTACTTC. The chain couples TRBV24-1 to TRBJ2-7; the match to TRBD1 covers 9 bases. The junction had 13 bases not matched to a gene; V was cut back by 7 bases and J by 4 bases. The germline gives CDR1 KGHDR, CDR2 SFDVKD. The CDR3 runs 16 residues.

This sequence joins TRBV29-1 and TRBJ1-2, with D perhaps TRBD1 (5 bases). There are 12 residues in the CDR3. V was trimmed by 5 bases and J by 8 bases, leaving 15 bases between them. Germline V gene data show CDR1 as SQVTM and CDR2 as ANQGSEA. This chain's CDR3 is CSVRQGDRGYTF. CDR3 DNA sequence: TGCAGCGTTCGGCAGGGTGATAGAGGCTACACCTTC.

The chain employs TRBV6-5 and TRBJ1-6; D gene uncertain. The germline V gene encodes CDR1 MNHEY and CDR2 SVGAGI. This CDR3 spans 13 amino acids. The germline V and J ends were trimmed by 2 bases and 12 bases, with 11 bases remaining between them. DNA of the CDR3: TGTGCCAGCAGTTACGTGGCACACGAACCCCTCCACTTT. It translates to CASSYVAHEPLHF.

V is TRBV27 and J is TRBJ2-7, with 10 bases matching TRBD2. The junction had 21 bases not matched to a gene; V was cut back by 7 bases and J by 6 bases. Germline V gene lookup returns CDR1 MNHEY and CDR2 SMNVEV (reference sequence). This CDR3 has 18 amino acids. The CDR3 here is CASTSIRTSGAKLREQYF. The CDR3 DNA is TGTGCCAGCACCTCAATCAGGACTAGCGGTGCAAAGCTCCGCGAGCAGTACTTC.

V and J are TRBV18 and TRBJ1-4; 8 bases fit TRBD1. Looked up from germline, CDR1 is KGHSH and CDR2 is LQKENI. The CDR3 spans 17 residues. The junction had 10 bases not matched to a gene; V was cut back by 1 base and J by 6 bases. CDR3 amino acids: CASSPRTGPTTHEKLFF. In DNA form, the CDR3 reads TGTGCCAGCTCACCACGGACAGGGCCTACCACCCATGAAAAACTGTTTTTT.

The genes are TRBV2 and TRBJ2-1, with D unclear. The ends were cut back, 6 bases at V and 7 bases at J, with 4 bases in the middle. This CDR3 comprises 10 residues. Germline-derived CDR1 and CDR2 are SNHLY and FYNNEI. The CDR3 region has the DNA TGTGCCAGCAGGCAGAATGAGCAGTTCTTC. It is translated as CASRQNEQFF.

The chain joins TRBV7-2 to TRBJ2-5; no clear D. Trimming cost V 1 base and J 0 bases, with 6 bases left between them. The CDR3 has 14 residues. Germline CDR1 is SGHTA and CDR2 is FQGNSA. The CDR3 DNA reads as TGTGCCAGCAGCTTAGAAGCTTACCAAGAGACCCAGTACTTC. Translation: CASSLEAYQETQYF.

The count of this clone is one. The V gene is TRBV10-3, the J gene TRBJ2-4; the match to TRBD2 covers 11 bases. J was trimmed by 0 bases and V by 0 bases; bases with no gene match: 4. CDR3 length equals 18 residues. Germline V CDR1 and CDR2: ENHRY, SYGVKD. CDR3 region: CAISESTSGDIAKNIQYF. The CDR3 DNA follows: TGTGCCATCAGTGAGTCGACTAGCGGGGATATAGCCAAAAACATTCAGTACTTC.

The rearrangement uses TRBV30 and TRBJ2-2, with 8 bases lining up with TRBD2. With 2 bases clipped from V and 2 bases from J, the junction kept 13 bases outside the gene matches. This CDR3 has 18 amino acids. Germline CDR1 is GTSNPN and CDR2 is SVGIG (reference sequence). In DNA, the CDR3 is TGTGCCTGGAGTCAGCTCCCAGCGGGGGTTACCAACACCGGGGAGCTGTTTTTT. It is translated as CAWSQLPAGVTNTGELFF.

The CDR3 loop reads CASSPARGETQYF. The CDR3 nucleotides are TGTGCCAGCAGCCCCGCTCGGGGGGAGACCCAGTACTTC. V and J are TRBV7-8 and TRBJ2-5, with D possibly matching TRBD2 (6 bases). V was cut by 5 bases and J by 5 bases, with 12 bases left in between. Germline CDR1 is SGHVS and CDR2 is FQNEAQ. This CDR3 is 13 amino acids long.

The genes are TRBV30 and TRBJ1-2; 8 positions agree with TRBD1. This CDR3 is built from 15 residues. Unmatched junction bases numbered 9, after V lost 3 bases and J lost 3 bases. The V gene's germline CDR1 is GTSNPN and CDR2 SVGIG (reference sequence). Here the CDR3 reads CAWRGGTGRDYGYTF. CDR3 nucleotides: TGTGCCTGGAGAGGCGGGACAGGAAGGGACTATGGCTACACCTTC. Combining the CDR3 with reference TRBV30 and TRBJ1-2 gives the whole variable domain SQTIHQWPATLVQPVGSPLSLECTVEGTSNPNLYWYRQAAGRGLQLLFYSVGIGQISSEVPQNLSASRPQDRQFILSSKKLLLSDSGFYLCAWRGGTGRDYGYTFGSGTRLTVV.

This clone appeared a single time. DNA for the CDR3: TGTGCCAGTAGTCCCCGGACAGGGGGGAAGGAAAAACTGTTTTTT. It is translated as CASSPRTGGKEKLFF. V usage is TRBV19 and J usage is TRBJ1-4; 10 bases map to TRBD1. The CDR3 sequence is 15 residues long. J gave up 8 bases and V 5 bases, and 8 bases lay outside the gene matches. Germline CDR1 reads LNHDA; CDR2 reads SQIVND (reference sequence).

This clone was observed a handful of times. The chain employs TRBV12-3 or TRBV12-4 and TRBJ1-2; 7 bases are shared with TRBD1. This CDR3 comprises 13 residues. V trimming: 4 bases; J trimming: 8 bases; junction bases outside the gene matches: 7. In nucleotides, the CDR3 is TGTGCCAGCAGTTCAGGGGGGCGAGGCGGCTACACCTTC. Translated: CASSSGGRGGYTF.

The rearrangement uses TRBV30 and TRBJ2-1; possibly TRBD1 for D (5 bases). CDR1 is GTSNPN and CDR2 is SVGIG in the germline V gene (reference sequence). There are 14 residues in the CDR3. V dropped 3 bases and J dropped 6 bases, with 15 bases sitting between them. The CDR3 DNA sequence: TGTGCCTGGAGCATGGCAGGGTGGACCAATGAGCAGTTCTTC. Translating it yields CAWSMAGWTNEQFF.

The chain links TRBV9 to TRBJ1-6, with 10 bases that match TRBD1. Germline assignment: CDR1 SGDLS and CDR2 YYNGEE. V gave up 3 bases and J gave up 7 bases; unmatched junction bases: 4. The CDR3 covers 15 residues. The CDR3 DNA reads TGTGCCAGCAGCGCCCGACAGGGGGCAAATTCACCCCTCCACTTT. Its protein product is CASSARQGANSPLHF.

J is TRBJ1-3 and V is TRBV19, with D tentatively TRBD1 (6 bases). The CDR3 is 16 residues long. Germline CDR1 LNHDA, CDR2 SQIVND (reference sequence). The V end was cut by 4 bases, the J end by 4 bases, with 17 bases between. The CDR3 here is CASSTGQRGAGNTIYF. The CDR3 DNA follows: TGTGCCAGTAGTACAGGACAGCGAGGGGCAGGAAACACCATATATTTT.